This TCR beta chain was sequenced during a study of blood T cell repertoires in COVID-19. Study background: The United States, Italy and Spain were the sources of the acute and convalescent COVID-19 samples. PBMCs, B-cell-depleted T cells, or T cells provided the cDNA or gDNA that made up the material.

How the authors handled the data: For nucleated cells, counts were estimated from reference gene primer amplification. Assay: immunoSEQ multiplex PCR; the TCRdb copy retains only in-frame clones and omits some. V and J calls and clone size are as listed in that table; D and trimming were resolved from the DNA. Of around 79,000 clones listed, approximately 80% were seen once; the top ten hold around 6%. Per germline, CDR1 LNHDA and CDR2 SQIVND (reference sequence). The CDR3 extends over 13 amino acids. Trimming left V 5 bases short and J 7 bases short, with 14 bases between. What was sequenced was peripheral blood. The receptor was isolated from an older woman with acute or convalescent COVID-19. The chain uses TRBV19 and TRBJ1-2; D may be TRBD1 (6 bases). The CDR3 reads CASSVSQGFGYTF. The CDR3, as DNA: TGTGCCAGTAGTGTCTCACAGGGCTTTGGCTACACCTTC.